This passage covers 23 T cell receptor beta chains from one sample sequenced in a study of shared clonotypes between healthy human individuals. Produced via immunoSEQ multiplex PCR; TCRdb's table is partial and in-frame only. The table records approximately 1,500,000 clones, roughly 96% of them present only once. The specimen was naive CD4+ T cells sorted from blood. Subset described: CD45RA+ positively selected. The receptors derive from a man aged 25-45 years in good health.

The chain combines TRBV7-6 with TRBJ2-5; D is unclear. Trimming removed 2 bases at V and 5 bases at J, with 6 bases between. The germline CDR1 and CDR2 sequences are SGHVS and FNYEAQ. There are 12 residues in the CDR3. The CDR3 protein is CASSLYGETQYF. In DNA, the CDR3 is TGTGCCAGCAGCTTATACGGGGAGACCCAGTACTTC.

Note on this clone: Other DNA sequences in the same sample also yield this CDR3. J is TRBJ2-2 and V is TRBV5-1; TRBD2 matches 15 bases. Germline CDR1 reads SGHRS; CDR2 reads YFSETQ. V dropped 4 bases and J dropped 4; count of bases not matched to a gene: 2. The CDR3 totals 16 residues. The CDR3: CASSTGLAGGTGELFF. The CDR3 region has the DNA TGCGCCAGCAGCACGGGACTAGCGGGGGGCACCGGGGAGCTGTTTTTT.

This sequence joins TRBV5-1 and TRBJ2-1, with D possibly being TRBD1 (6 bases). The V end lost 5 bases, the J end lost 0 bases, and 21 bases lay between the germline ends. Per the germline V gene, CDR1 is SGHRS and CDR2 is YFSETQ. CDR3 length: 18 amino acids. CDR3 DNA sequence: TGCGCCAGCAGTACAGGGAGAGGACCCTCTAGCTCCTACAATGAGCAGTTCTTC. This sequence encodes CASSTGRGPSSSYNEQFF.

This CDR3 reads CASSDLAGRGHEQYF. The CDR3 coding sequence is TGCGCCAGCAGCGACCTCGCGGGGAGGGGACACGAGCAGTACTTC. The chain uses TRBV5-1 and TRBJ2-7; 7 bases are shared with TRBD2. Per the germline V gene, CDR1 is SGHRS and CDR2 is YFSETQ. The CDR3 is 15 residues long. V was clipped by 4 bases and J by 5 bases; unmatched bases: 12.

The V and J genes are TRBV7-9 and TRBJ1-5, with D possibly matching TRBD1 (5 bases). V dropped 7 bases and J dropped 5 bases, with 12 bases sitting between them. CDR3 length equals 13 residues. Germline CDR1 is SEHNR and CDR2 is FQNEAQ (reference sequence). CDR3 amino acids: CASTIDSYQPQHF. The CDR3 coding sequence is TGTGCCAGCACCATCGACAGTTATCAGCCCCAGCATTTT.

This chain uses TRBV28 with TRBJ2-5; maybe TRBD1 (6 bases). The CDR3 spans 12 residues. Deletions cut 4 bases from V and 9 bases from J, with 12 bases between. CDR1 MDHEN and CDR2 SYDVKM come from the germline V gene. The CDR3: CASSSSNRAQYF. CDR3 sequence (DNA): TGTGCCAGCAGTTCCTCGAACAGGGCCCAGTACTTC.

J is TRBJ2-2 and V is TRBV11-3; 7 bases line up with TRBD2. Germline-derived CDR1 and CDR2 are SGHNT and YENEEA. The CDR3 consists of 18 residues. Losses at the gene ends were 1 base for V and 1 base for J; bases not matched to a gene: 9. This chain's CDR3 is CASSLGGLLSQNTGELFF. In DNA form, the CDR3 reads TGTGCCAGCAGCTTAGGGGGACTACTATCTCAGAACACCGGGGAGCTGTTTTTT. Supplemented by reference TRBV11-3 and TRBJ2-2, the full variable domain reads EAGVVQSPRYKIIEKKQPVAFWCNPISGHNTLYWYLQNLGQGPELLIRYENEEAVDDSQLPKDRFSAERLKGVDSTLKIQPAELGDSAVYLCASSLGGLLSQNTGELFFGEGSRLTVL.

Note on this clone: Different DNA sequences within this sample yield the same CDR3. In DNA, the CDR3 is TGTGCCAGCAGCTTGGTGGGCACAGATACGCAGTATTTT. This sequence encodes CASSLVGTDTQYF. The chain combines TRBV5-4 with TRBJ2-3, with unresolved D. CDR1 is SGHNT, CDR2 YYREEE, per germline (reference sequence). Trimming took 0 bases from V and 1 from J, leaving 3 bases between them. The CDR3 contains 13 residues.

This clone showed up just once. The chain has TRBV5-4 and TRBJ2-1; D is tentatively TRBD1 or TRBD2 (5 bases each). The CDR3 runs 17 residues. Between the trimmed V and J ends, which lost 4 bases and 0 bases, there was a span of 17 bases. Germline V lookup: CDR1 SGHNT, CDR2 YYREEE (reference sequence). CDR3 bases: TGTGCCAGCAGCCGGCGGGTACAGGCTAGCTCCTACAATGAGCAGTTCTTC. Translated, it gives CASSRRVQASSYNEQFF. The variable domain in full, completed from reference TRBV5-4 and TRBJ2-1, reads ETGVTQSPTHLIKTRGQQVTLRCSSQSGHNTVSWYQQALGQGPQFIFQYYREEENGRGNFPPRFSGLQFPNYSSELNVNALELDDSALYLCASSRRVQASSYNEQFFGPGTRLTVL.

This chain joins TRBV19 and TRBJ1-5; a possible D gene is TRBD1 (6 bases). Trimming left V 4 bases short and J 4 bases short, with 11 bases between. CDR3 length equals 14 residues. Germline CDR1 reads LNHDA; CDR2 reads SQIVND (reference sequence). The CDR3 DNA reads as TGTGCCAGTAGTAACACAGGGTCTAATCAGCCCCAGCATTTT. Translated: CASSNTGSNQPQHF.

The chain joins TRBV5-6 to TRBJ2-1; D is unresolved. V gave up 4 bases and J gave up 0 bases, with 2 bases separating them. The CDR3 totals 12 residues. Germline-derived CDR1 and CDR2 are SGHDT and YYEEEE. This CDR3 reads CASSISYNEQFF. DNA for the CDR3: TGTGCCAGCAGCATCTCCTACAATGAGCAGTTCTTC.

The rearrangement links TRBV2 to TRBJ2-6, with no clear D. Germline V lookup: CDR1 SNHLY, CDR2 FYNNEI. Trimming shortened V by 11 bases and J by 0 bases, and 20 bases separated the two germline ends. CDR3 size: 17 residues. As DNA, the CDR3 is TGTGCCTACCTTAGCCCCGGCCGCCACTCTGGGGCCAACGTCCTGACTTTC. Translation: CAYLSPGRHSGANVLTF.

This clone has just one count. V is TRBV7-9 and J is TRBJ1-1; D uncertain. Trimming pared 8 bases from V and 3 bases from J, leaving 7 bases between. The CDR3 contains 11 residues. CDR1 SEHNR and CDR2 FQNEAQ come from the germline V gene (reference sequence). The CDR3 protein is CASGAHTEAFF. The CDR3 DNA follows: TGTGCCAGCGGAGCCCACACTGAAGCTTTCTTT.

The chain is built from TRBV18 and TRBJ1-4, with D uncertain. Trimming removed 6 bases at V and 1 base at J, with 12 bases between. The CDR3 spans 15 residues. Germline values: CDR1 KGHSH, CDR2 LQKENI. The CDR3 DNA follows: TGTGCCAGCTCCTCTTTCAGAGAAACTAATGAAAAACTGTTTTTT. As protein: CASSSFRETNEKLFF.

The chain carries TRBV5-1 and TRBJ2-2; D gene ambiguous. The CDR3 contains 13 residues. The germline V and J ends were trimmed by 4 bases and 0 bases, with 4 bases remaining between them. CDR1 is SGHRS, CDR2 YFSETQ, per germline. The CDR3 coding sequence is TGCGCCAGCAGCGCCTCGAACACCGGGGAGCTGTTTTTT. It encodes CASSASNTGELFF.

The chain has TRBV5-1 and TRBJ2-5; D gene uncertain. CDR3 size: 13 residues. Germline CDR1 SGHRS, CDR2 YFSETQ. Between the trimmed V and J ends, which lost 1 base and 1 base, there was a span of 5 bases. The CDR3 loop reads CASSLFTQETQYF. The DNA for the CDR3 is TGCGCCAGCAGCTTGTTTACCCAAGAGACCCAGTACTTC.

The chain uses TRBV5-1 and TRBJ2-3; tentative D call: TRBD2 (6 bases). CDR3 size: 15 residues. Germline CDR1 and CDR2: SGHRS and YFSETQ. Deletions cut 3 bases from V and 2 bases from J, with 13 bases between. CDR3 amino acids: CASSSAGTSTDTQYF. Here the CDR3 DNA reads TGCGCCAGCAGCTCGGCCGGGACTTCCACAGATACGCAGTATTTT.

The chain carries TRBV6-8 and TRBJ2-5, with a tentative D call TRBD1 (6 bases). The CDR3 runs 17 residues. Trimming pared 2 bases from V and 3 bases from J, leaving 19 bases between. Germline CDR1 MNHGY, CDR2 SAAAGT. The DNA for the CDR3 is TGTGCCAGCAGTTACAGCCCTGTAGACAGGCTCAAAGAGACCCAGTACTTC. It encodes CASSYSPVDRLKETQYF.

This clone was recorded once. The chain employs TRBV28 and TRBJ1-3; 8 nucleotides match TRBD1. Germline trimming cut 8 bases from V and 8 bases from J; bases unmatched to any gene: 5. This CDR3 is 12 amino acids long. Germline values: CDR1 MDHEN, CDR2 SYDVKM. CDR3 protein: CASGQGFHTIYF. The DNA for the CDR3 is TGTGCCAGCGGACAGGGTTTCCACACCATATATTTT.

In its sample, this clone was seen once. This sequence joins TRBV9 and TRBJ1-1; tentatively, D is TRBD1 (6 bases). The V end lost 4 bases, the J end lost 1 base, and 8 bases lay between the germline ends. CDR1 SGDLS and CDR2 YYNGEE come from the germline V gene. This CDR3 contains 13 residues. CDR3 in amino acids: CASSLRGNTEAFF. The CDR3, as DNA: TGTGCCAGCAGCCTCAGGGGGAACACTGAAGCTTTCTTT.

The chain recombines TRBV15 with TRBJ1-5; D gene unclear. V gave up 6 bases and J gave up 0 bases, with 9 bases separating them. The V gene's germline CDR1 is LNHNV and CDR2 YYDKDF (reference sequence). The CDR3 length is 14 residues. The CDR3 protein is CATRGKYSNQPQHF. The CDR3 DNA sequence: TGTGCCACCAGGGGCAAATATAGCAATCAGCCCCAGCATTTT.

This chain connects TRBV6-4 to TRBJ1-1; weak D call: TRBD1 (6 bases). Deletions cut 6 bases from V and 5 bases from J, with 16 bases between. Germline CDR1 MRHNA, CDR2 SNTAGT. There are 14 residues in the CDR3. The CDR3 loop reads CASSHEGGGTEAFF. For the CDR3, the DNA is TGTGCCAGCAGCCACGAGGGGGGCGGGACTGAAGCTTTCTTT.

This chain uses TRBV6-5 with TRBJ2-7; D unresolved. Trimming left V 6 bases short and J 5 bases short, with 17 bases between. Germline-derived CDR1 and CDR2 are MNHEY and SVGAGI. The CDR3 is 14 residues long. This chain's CDR3 is CASSQTPDGNEQYF. Written as DNA, the CDR3 is TGTGCCAGCAGCCAGACACCGGATGGGAACGAGCAGTACTTC.